The 30 T cell receptor beta chains below come from one sample, sequenced in a study of T cells in Graves' hyperthyroidism and ophthalmopathy. The source material, RNA transcripts, was used to amplify TCR beta CDR3 regions. The HTBI primer set served for first-round RT-PCR of the TCR CDR3. TCRdb recomputed calls from the multiplex PCR reads with MiXCR, one row per CDR3 protein. The table records around 380,000 distinct CDR3 sequences, roughly 13% of them present only once. Material for sequencing was blood. The receptor set was obtained from a man aged 25 to 40 with Graves' hyperthyroidism that later progressed to Graves' ophthalmopathy.

This clonotype was seen many times. The chain is built from TRBV7-8 and TRBJ1-5; D unclear. The CDR3 is 16 residues long. Germline CDR1 reads SGHVS; CDR2 reads FQNEAQ. V lost 5 bases and J lost 5, with 19 bases in between. The CDR3 loop is CASSPWEQTLDQPQHF. The CDR3 region has the DNA TGTGCCAGCAGCCCCTGGGAGCAGACCCTCGATCAGCCCCAGCATTTT.

In this sample, this clonotype turned up many times. The chain is built from TRBV5-1 and TRBJ1-5, with D uncertain. Germline V gene data show CDR1 as SGHRS and CDR2 as YFSETQ. The CDR3 extends over 19 amino acids. Trimming left V 4 bases short and J 0 bases short, with 23 bases between. Written as DNA, the CDR3 is TGCGCCAGCAGCCCCGCGCCCCTTCGCCAGGCATATAGCAATCAGCCCCAGCATTTT. It specifies CASSPAPLRQAYSNQPQHF.

At least ten counts were recorded for this clonotype. The chain carries TRBV2 and TRBJ1-2; TRBD1 agrees at 12 bases. The CDR3 consists of 17 residues. CDR1 is SNHLY, CDR2 FYNNEI, per germline. V lost 4 bases to trimming and J lost 1 base; unmatched junction nucleotides: 7. CDR3 in amino acids: CASSGFRDRGLNYGYTF. CDR3 nucleotide sequence: TGTGCCAGCAGTGGTTTCAGGGACAGGGGGCTTAACTATGGCTACACCTTC. Drawing the rest from reference TRBV2 and TRBJ1-2, the complete variable domain is EPEVTQTPSHQVTQMGQEVILRCVPISNHLYFYWYRQILGQKVEFLVSFYNNEISEKSEIFDDQFSVERPDGSNFTLKIRSTKLEDSAMYFCASSGFRDRGLNYGYTFGSGTRLTVV.

This clonotype came up many times. This rearrangement joins TRBV28 to TRBJ1-2, with TRBD1 as a possible D gene (6 bases). Germline CDR1 and CDR2: MDHEN and SYDVKM. The CDR3 contains 12 residues. Trimming shortened V by 6 bases and J by 8 bases, and 13 bases separated the two germline ends. CDR3: CASSPGQSGYTF. The CDR3 nucleotides are TGTGCCAGCAGCCCCGGACAGTCGGGCTACACCTTC.

This clonotype was seen only a few times. The chain uses TRBV6-1 and TRBJ1-6; D call uncertain. With 8 bases removed from V and 5 bases from J, the gap between germline ends came to 7 bases. From germline, CDR1 is MNHNS and CDR2 SASEGT. The CDR3 totals 12 residues. The CDR3 bases are TGTGCCAGCCGAAGGAATAATTCACCCCTCCACTTT. It specifies CASRRNNSPLHF.

This clonotype was counted at least ten times. V gene TRBV11-2 combines with J gene TRBJ1-1, with 9 bases matching TRBD1. Germline CDR1 is SGHAT and CDR2 is FQNNGV. V lost 1 base and J lost 3; bases outside the gene matches: 3. The CDR3 runs to 15 residues. Written as DNA, the CDR3 is TGTGCCAGCAGCTTAGGGGACAGGGATTACACTGAAGCTTTCTTT. It encodes CASSLGDRDYTEAFF.

Many counts were recorded for this clonotype. This chain uses TRBV7-6 with TRBJ2-5, with D unresolved. The CDR3 totals 13 residues. CDR1 is SGHVS and CDR2 is FNYEAQ in the germline V gene. Trimming pared 0 bases from V and 4 bases from J, leaving 6 bases between. The CDR3, as DNA: TGTGCCAGCAGCTTAGCGCTGGTAGAGACCCAGTACTTC. Translated: CASSLALVETQYF.

In its sample, this clonotype was seen many times. The V gene is TRBV18, the J gene TRBJ2-1, with 9 nucleotides matching TRBD2. CDR1 is KGHSH and CDR2 is LQKENI in the germline V gene. The CDR3 consists of 15 residues. After removal of 3 bases from V and 4 bases from J, the junction contained 4 bases not matched to a gene. CDR3: CASSPAGGPYNEQFF. The DNA for the CDR3 is TGTGCCAGCTCACCGGCGGGGGGGCCTTACAATGAGCAGTTCTTC. The variable domain in full, with the rest retrieved from reference TRBV18 and TRBJ2-1, is NAGVMQNPRHLVRRRGQEARLRCSPMKGHSHVYWYRQLPEEGLKFMVYLQKENIIDESGMPKERFSAEFPKEGPSILRIQQVVRGDSAAYFCASSPAGGPYNEQFFGPGTRLTVL.

The V gene is TRBV20-1, the J gene TRBJ2-7; 7 positions match TRBD2. This CDR3 comprises 12 residues. Germline loops: CDR1 DFQATT, CDR2 SNEGSKA (reference sequence). V gave up 5 bases and J gave up 4 bases; unmatched junction bases: 5. The CDR3 DNA follows: TGCAGTGCTGGGGGACTACCATACGAGCAGTACTTC. It is translated as CSAGGLPYEQYF.

This clonotype was seen a handful of times. The chain uses TRBV11-2 and TRBJ1-2, with D possibly matching TRBD1 (5 bases). Trimming took 2 bases from V and 0 from J, leaving 22 bases between them. CDR3 size: 19 residues. Germline CDR1 is SGHAT and CDR2 is FQNNGV. The CDR3 nucleotides read TGTGCCAGCAGCTTACCCTTTCGACAGCAAGCCTTAGCTAACTATGGCTACACCTTC. Translating it yields CASSLPFRQQALANYGYTF.

Concerning this clonotype itself: A much larger clone differs by one base, so this may be a read error. V and J are TRBV7-9 and TRBJ1-1; no clear D. The CDR3 extends over 13 amino acids. CDR1 and CDR2 (germline): SEHNR, FQNEAQ (reference sequence). Trimming shortened V by 0 bases and J by 7 bases, and 9 bases separated the two germline ends. CDR3 in amino acids: CASSLASQSEAFF. CDR3 coding DNA: TGTGCCAGCAGCTTAGCGAGTCAGAGTGAAGCTTTCTTT.

This clonotype was picked up many times. This rearrangement joins TRBV6-1 to TRBJ2-1, with D possibly matching TRBD1 (6 bases). Germline V gene sequence: CDR1 MNHNS, CDR2 SASEGT. V lost 1 base and J 7 bases, leaving 11 bases between the germline ends. This CDR3 is 14 amino acids long. Here the CDR3 DNA reads TGTGCCAGCAGTGAAGGCTCAACAGGGAATGAGCAGTTCTTC. Protein product: CASSEGSTGNEQFF.

The genes are TRBV19 and TRBJ2-1; the match to TRBD2 covers 8 bases. Germline loops: CDR1 LNHDA, CDR2 SQIVND (reference sequence). This CDR3 is 15 amino acids long. V lost 7 bases to trimming and J lost 0 bases; unmatched junction nucleotides: 5. The CDR3 loop is CASNTGGISYNEQFF. CDR3 coding DNA: TGTGCCAGTAATACGGGGGGGATCTCCTACAATGAGCAGTTCTTC. Using reference TRBV19 and TRBJ2-1 for the parts outside the CDR3, the full variable domain is DGGITQSPKYLFRKEGQNVTLSCEQNLNHDAMYWYRQDPGQGLRLIYYSQIVNDFQKGDIAEGYSVSREKKESFPLTVTSAQKNPTAFYLCASNTGGISYNEQFFGPGTRLTVL.

This clonotype was recorded a few times. This chain uses TRBV5-5 with TRBJ2-1, with TRBD1 as a possible D gene (5 bases). This CDR3 is built from 14 residues. Between the trimmed V and J ends, which lost 4 bases and 9 bases, there was a span of 17 bases. Germline V gene lookup returns CDR1 SGHKS and CDR2 YYEKEE (reference sequence). The CDR3 DNA follows: TGTGCCAGCAGCCCCATAAGGGGCGCCAGTGAGCAGTTCTTC. It codes for CASSPIRGASEQFF.

This clonotype was detected a few times. V gene TRBV7-8 combines with J gene TRBJ2-1; 9 bases line up with TRBD2. J lost 5 bases, V lost 1 base, and 12 bases had no gene match. This CDR3 is 18 amino acids long. Germline V lookup: CDR1 SGHVS, CDR2 FQNEAQ. CDR3 protein: CASSLGRRRGGRNNEQFF. In DNA form, the CDR3 reads TGTGCCAGCAGCTTAGGACGCCGGCGGGGGGGCCGGAACAATGAGCAGTTCTTC.

For this clonotype: One end of the junction does not line up with germline, which may come from a read error. V gene TRBV18 combines with J gene TRBJ2-7; TRBD1 aligns across 10 bases. The CDR3 totals 14 residues. Germline CDR1 is KGHSH and CDR2 is LQKENI. The CDR3 is CTSSARQGAAEQYF. The CDR3 DNA sequence: TGTACCAGCTCAGCAAGACAGGGGGCGGCCGAGCAGTACTTC.

This chain uses TRBV7-8 with TRBJ2-7; 9 bases map to TRBD1. The CDR3 contains 18 residues. V was pared by 4 bases and J by 4 bases, with 17 bases of the junction left unmatched. Germline values: CDR1 SGHVS, CDR2 FQNEAQ. CDR3 region: CASSSARTGGAVQYEQYF. For the CDR3, the DNA is TGTGCCAGCAGCTCTGCACGCACAGGGGGCGCAGTACAATACGAGCAGTACTTC.

This clonotype was counted at least ten times. The V gene is TRBV7-3, the J gene TRBJ1-5; no clear D gene. The length of the CDR3 is 14 residues. V was cut by 5 bases and J by 2 bases, with 10 bases left in between. Germline V gene lookup returns CDR1 SGHTA and CDR2 FQGTGA. CDR3 DNA sequence: TGTGCCAGCAGCCCCGAACAATGCAATCAGCCCCAGCATTTT. Its translation: CASSPEQCNQPQHF. Full variable domain (rest looked up from reference TRBV7-3 and TRBJ1-5): GAGVSQTPSNKVTEKGKYVELRCDPISGHTALYWYRQSLGQGPEFLIYFQGTGAADDSGLPNDRFFAVRPEGSVSTLKIQRTERGDSAVYLCASSPEQCNQPQHFGDGTRLSIL.

V gene TRBV12-5 combines with J gene TRBJ2-6; the D gene is possibly TRBD1 (6 bases). This CDR3 contains 16 residues. The V end was cut by 0 bases, the J end by 2 bases, with 8 bases between. Germline V gene lookup returns CDR1 LGHNT and CDR2 FRNRAP. The CDR3 region is CASGLVRGTGANVLTF. In DNA, the CDR3 is TGTGCTAGTGGTTTGGTTAGGGGGACTGGGGCCAACGTCCTGACTTTC.

This clonotype was observed a handful of times. CDR3 sequence: CATSRRGTGVHEQFF. CDR3 DNA sequence: TGTGCCACCAGCCGAAGGGGGACAGGGGTCCATGAGCAGTTCTTC. V usage is TRBV15 and J usage is TRBJ2-1; the match to TRBD1 covers 10 bases. This CDR3 contains 15 residues. Per germline, CDR1 LNHNV and CDR2 YYDKDF (reference sequence). V shed 5 bases and J 8 bases; nucleotides not matched to a gene: 9.

This clonotype came up many times. The chain combines TRBV12-3 or TRBV12-4 with TRBJ1-2, with TRBD1 as a possible D gene (5 bases). The CDR3 consists of 15 residues. V was trimmed by 4 bases and J by 5 bases, leaving 17 bases between them. CDR3 nucleotides: TGTGCCAGCAGTTACACCCCAGGGCGAGGGTATGGCTACACCTTC. Protein sequence: CASSYTPGRGYGYTF.

This clonotype was picked up many times. This rearrangement joins TRBV5-5 to TRBJ1-4, with D uncertain. Germline-derived CDR1 and CDR2 are SGHKS and YYEKEE (reference sequence). V was shortened by 4 bases and J by 0 bases, with 16 bases between the two germline ends. The CDR3 contains 17 residues. CDR3 bases: TGTGCCAGCAGCGATCCAGAGGACCCTGCAACTAATGAAAAACTGTTTTTT. It encodes CASSDPEDPATNEKLFF.

Many counts were recorded for this clonotype. V gene TRBV12-5 combines with J gene TRBJ1-5, with D perhaps matching TRBD1 (5 bases). From germline, CDR1 is LGHNT and CDR2 FRNRAP. The CDR3 contains 13 residues. The V gene lost 7 bases and the J gene lost 7 bases, with 14 bases spanning the gap. Written as DNA, the CDR3 is TGTGCTAGTGCTACAGAGTGGGGGCAGCCCCAGCATTTT. Protein: CASATEWGQPQHF.

The chain joins TRBV19 to TRBJ1-4, with D tentatively TRBD1 (6 bases). Germline-derived CDR1 and CDR2 are LNHDA and SQIVND (reference sequence). V was cut by 1 base and J by 5 bases, with 17 bases left in between. The CDR3 spans 17 residues. CDR3 residues: CASSIGLWTAGNEKLFF. DNA for the CDR3: TGTGCCAGTAGTATAGGCCTCTGGACAGCGGGGAATGAAAAACTGTTTTTT.

The rearrangement links TRBV5-6 to TRBJ1-3; D is unclear. Trimming left V 0 bases short and J 0 bases short, with 10 bases between. CDR3 size: 16 residues. Per the germline V gene, CDR1 is SGHDT and CDR2 is YYEEEE. The CDR3 coding sequence is TGTGCCAGCAGCTTGGCTTACTCTGACTCTGGAAACACCATATATTTT. Amino acid sequence: CASSLAYSDSGNTIYF.

This clonotype was observed a few times. The rearrangement links TRBV10-3 to TRBJ2-3; TRBD2 aligns across 7 bases. Germline V gene data show CDR1 as ENHRY and CDR2 as SYGVKD. V lost 6 bases, J lost 11 bases, and 5 bases stayed unmatched. This CDR3 spans 11 amino acids. The CDR3 reads CAIRAGSVQYF. The CDR3, as DNA: TGTGCCATCAGAGCGGGGTCTGTGCAGTATTTT.

About this clonotype: At one end the junction does not follow the germline gene, possibly because of a read error. This rearrangement joins TRBV11-1 to TRBJ2-3; 8 bases agree with TRBD2. The CDR3 spans 15 residues. Germline V gene lookup returns CDR1 SGHAT and CDR2 FQDESV (reference sequence). The CDR3 DNA reads as TGTGCCAGCAGCTTAGCGAGCGGGGGCACAGATACGCAGTGTTTT. Translation gives CASSLASGGTDTQCF.

Comments on this clonotype: A much bigger clone sits one base away, suggesting this may be a read error. This sequence joins TRBV18 and TRBJ1-1, with a possible D match to TRBD1 (5 bases). The CDR3 sequence is 15 residues long. V lost 1 base and J 0 bases, leaving 9 bases between the germline ends. Germline V CDR1 and CDR2: KGHSH, LQKENI. The CDR3 bases are TGTGCCAGCTCACCACAAGACAGTATGAACACTGAAGCTTTCTTT. It yields the protein CASSPQDSMNTEAFF.

The V and J genes are TRBV20-1 and TRBJ1-2, with D hard to call. The CDR3 length is 11 residues. V was clipped by 2 bases and J by 0 bases, with 1 base between them. From germline, CDR1 is DFQATT and CDR2 SNEGSKA (reference sequence). CDR3 amino acids: CSARSNYGYTF. CDR3 nucleotide sequence: TGCAGTGCTAGATCTAACTATGGCTACACCTTC.

As regards this clonotype: A read error is possible here, since a much larger clone lies one base away. V and J are TRBV6-1 and TRBJ1-1; TRBD1 might be the D (5 bases). Trimming pared 3 bases from V and 2 bases from J, leaving 13 bases between. The CDR3 spans 15 residues. Germline V gene lookup returns CDR1 MNHNS and CDR2 SASEGT. CDR3 protein: CASSEGRGNNTEAFF. The CDR3 region has the DNA TGTGCCAGCAGTGAGGGACGGGGAAACAACACTGAAGCTTTCTTT.